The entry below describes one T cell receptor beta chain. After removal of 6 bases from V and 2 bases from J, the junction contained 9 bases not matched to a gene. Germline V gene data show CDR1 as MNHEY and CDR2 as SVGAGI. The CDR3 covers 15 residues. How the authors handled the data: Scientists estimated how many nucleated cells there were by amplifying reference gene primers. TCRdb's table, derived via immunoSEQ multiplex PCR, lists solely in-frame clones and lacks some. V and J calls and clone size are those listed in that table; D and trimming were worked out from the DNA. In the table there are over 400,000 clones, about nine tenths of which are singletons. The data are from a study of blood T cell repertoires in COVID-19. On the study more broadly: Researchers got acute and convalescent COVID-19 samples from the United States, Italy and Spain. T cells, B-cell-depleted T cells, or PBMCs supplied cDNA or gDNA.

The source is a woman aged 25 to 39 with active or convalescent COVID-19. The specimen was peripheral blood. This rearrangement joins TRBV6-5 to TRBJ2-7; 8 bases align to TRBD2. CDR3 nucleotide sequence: TGTGCCAGCAGGCCGGTGACTAGCGCTGCCTACGAGCAGTACTTC. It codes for CASRPVTSAAYEQYF.